This T cell receptor beta chain was sequenced in a study of molecular identifiers for immune sequencing clone quantification. Across the whole study: RNA, taken in replicates from around 20,000 or 100,000 naive CD8 cells, was split five ways, with four sequenced. General observations from the study: Detection of one spiked Jurkat cell's TCR RNA reportedly worked in about a million naive cells. Over 99% of CMV-specific effector molecules, but under 1% of naive ones, were in clones above 20 copies.

Methods described previously were used for bulk TCR libraries, and listed TCR primers were applied. TCRdb recomputed calls from the PCR reads with MiXCR, one row per CDR3 protein. This sample has over 550,000 distinct CDR3 sequences, with roughly 25% found just once. With regard to this clonotype: The antigen is unknown.

V dropped 1 base and J dropped 2 bases, with 13 bases sitting between them. CDR3 length equals 16 residues. CDR1 is SEHNR, CDR2 FQNEAQ, per germline (reference sequence). Specimen: naive CD8+ T cells from blood, with Jurkat cell RNA spiked in. Subset indicated: FACS-sorted CD8+CD4-CCR7+CD45RA+ naive T cells. The sequence was obtained from a human donor in good health. Some libraries in this study had Jurkat cell RNA spiked in. The chain combines TRBV7-9 with TRBJ2-3; no definite D call. CDR3 protein: CASSLGFGETTDTQYF. CDR3 bases: TGTGCCAGCAGCTTAGGGTTTGGGGAAACCACAGATACGCAGTATTTT.